Listed below are T cell receptor beta chains from one sample, sequenced in a study of CXCR3-negative and CXCR3-positive naive CD8 T cells. TCRdb reprocessed the 5' RACE reads; each CDR3 protein has one entry and no DNA is given. The sample features about 130,000 distinct CDR3 sequences, with less than 0.3% in its top ten. The sample comprised naive CXCR3- CD8+ T cells from blood. The source is a human donor in good health. Some clones in this sample may be carry-over from other donors' samples. The CDR3 runs from the conserved cysteine through the conserved F or W. Each record gives: V gene, J gene, CDR3 protein.

v_call: TRBV14; j_call: TRBJ2-5; cdr3_aa: CASSQGARPEYQETQYF
v_call: TRBV20-1; j_call: TRBJ2-7; cdr3_aa: CSAAPLAGIVF
v_call: TRBV5-1; j_call: TRBJ2-2; cdr3_aa: CASSLELAANTGELFF
v_call: TRBV7-3; j_call: TRBJ2-1; cdr3_aa: CASSLFPGQGFGEQFF
v_call: TRBV4-1; j_call: TRBJ2-1; cdr3_aa: CASSQILDRYNEQFF
v_call: TRBV20-1; j_call: TRBJ1-1; cdr3_aa: CSARGLRDDNTEAFF
v_call: TRBV13; j_call: TRBJ1-4; cdr3_aa: CASSFGTGGPAALFF
v_call: TRBV7-6; j_call: TRBJ2-5; cdr3_aa: CASSLDLGKETQYF
v_call: TRBV28; j_call: TRBJ2-3; cdr3_aa: CVSSFFADTQYF
v_call: TRBV29-1; j_call: TRBJ2-5; cdr3_aa: CSVEDRTSGEPETQYF
v_call: TRBV5-1; j_call: TRBJ2-7; cdr3_aa: CASSLGGIQHEQYF
v_call: TRBV14; j_call: TRBJ2-3; cdr3_aa: CASSQHRAADTQYF
v_call: TRBV20-1; j_call: TRBJ2-3; cdr3_aa: CSLRPPRGSSTDTQYF
v_call: TRBV12-3/TRBV12-4; j_call: TRBJ2-3; cdr3_aa: CASSTWGRGTDTQYF
v_call: TRBV7-3; j_call: TRBJ2-2; cdr3_aa: CASSPGTTTGELFF
v_call: TRBV23-1; j_call: TRBJ2-7; cdr3_aa: CASSPLRVLRYEQYF
v_call: TRBV20-1; j_call: TRBJ1-1; cdr3_aa: CSALDRDRGELEAFF
v_call: TRBV28; j_call: TRBJ2-1; cdr3_aa: CASSVLAGANYNEQFF
v_call: TRBV2; j_call: TRBJ1-5; cdr3_aa: CASSDTGTHQPQHF
v_call: TRBV10-3; j_call: TRBJ2-3; cdr3_aa: CAISESGDRGTDTQYF
v_call: TRBV7-8; j_call: TRBJ2-1; cdr3_aa: CASSSPVGTSGEQFF
v_call: TRBV29-1; j_call: TRBJ2-1; cdr3_aa: CSVEGHTLLAGDGNEQFF
v_call: TRBV3-1; j_call: TRBJ2-3; cdr3_aa: CASSQRTDTQYF
v_call: TRBV12-3/TRBV12-4; j_call: TRBJ2-3; cdr3_aa: CASSLIQGQDEDTQYF
v_call: TRBV2; j_call: TRBJ1-1; cdr3_aa: CASRETGQYFTEAFF
v_call: TRBV5-1; j_call: TRBJ2-2; cdr3_aa: CASSLAPWETGTPTGELFF
v_call: TRBV5-5; j_call: TRBJ2-1; cdr3_aa: CASSLGFSYNEQFF
v_call: TRBV6-2/TRBV6-3; j_call: TRBJ1-1; cdr3_aa: CASTDSSEAFF
v_call: TRBV19; j_call: TRBJ2-7; cdr3_aa: CASKGRSTYEQYF
v_call: TRBV7-9; j_call: TRBJ2-2; cdr3_aa: CASSLRQGTGAGELFF
v_call: TRBV3-1; j_call: TRBJ2-7; cdr3_aa: CASSQDWGPGDEQYF
v_call: TRBV29-1; j_call: TRBJ2-1; cdr3_aa: CSVEGATGGFF
v_call: TRBV7-9; j_call: TRBJ2-1; cdr3_aa: CASSHGILTGIYNEQFF
v_call: TRBV7-2; j_call: TRBJ2-7; cdr3_aa: CASSPSASHEQYF
v_call: TRBV29-1; j_call: TRBJ2-2; cdr3_aa: CSVEESGWAGELFF
v_call: TRBV14; j_call: TRBJ1-1; cdr3_aa: CASSLPGGVLANTEAFF
v_call: TRBV29-1; j_call: TRBJ1-2; cdr3_aa: CSVMDGKGYTF
v_call: TRBV25-1; j_call: TRBJ2-2; cdr3_aa: CASAELAGNGNTGELFF
v_call: TRBV5-1; j_call: TRBJ2-5; cdr3_aa: CASRDGLAGQETQYF
v_call: TRBV7-9; j_call: TRBJ1-1; cdr3_aa: CASWGLLNTEAFF
v_call: TRBV5-1; j_call: TRBJ2-4; cdr3_aa: CASSLLPGGLNYEQYF
v_call: TRBV7-9; j_call: TRBJ2-1; cdr3_aa: CASSGWDRGAVPSYNEQFF
v_call: TRBV28; j_call: TRBJ2-5; cdr3_aa: CASTRAVQETQYF
v_call: TRBV28; j_call: TRBJ2-3; cdr3_aa: CASSLSPGLEDTQYF
v_call: TRBV5-1; j_call: TRBJ2-1; cdr3_aa: CASSLDRVPGVDAYNEQFF
v_call: TRBV29-1; j_call: TRBJ2-7; cdr3_aa: CSVKMDYEQYF
v_call: TRBV28; j_call: TRBJ2-7; cdr3_aa: CASSFRASYEQYF
v_call: TRBV24-1; j_call: TRBJ1-5; cdr3_aa: CARRPGNQPQHF
v_call: TRBV5-1; j_call: TRBJ2-7; cdr3_aa: CASKGTASYEQYF